A single sample is the source of the 31 T cell receptor beta chains below, sequenced in a study of immune reconstitution after stem cell transplant in scleroderma. TCRdb passed the RT-PCR reads through MiXCR, listing each CDR3 protein once. Of around 2,000 distinct CDR3 sequences listed, 6.5% to 8.5% are singletons. The biological material was taken before or after autologous hematopoietic stem cell transplantation (not recorded which). The source is a male donor with systemic sclerosis.

In its sample, this clonotype is medium-sized. This rearrangement joins TRBV14 to TRBJ2-5, with a weak D call TRBD1 (5 bases). Germline values: CDR1 SGHDN, CDR2 FVKESK. This CDR3 has 16 amino acids. V shed 4 bases and J shed 0 bases, with 15 bases lying between them. The CDR3 DNA sequence: TGTGCCAGCAGCCCTGCGACAGATTGGTACCAAGAGACCCAGTACTTC. Protein product: CASSPATDWYQETQYF.

This clonotype is medium-sized. The chain combines TRBV11-2 with TRBJ2-7; 9 bases line up with TRBD2. The CDR3 length is 16 residues. Looked up from germline, CDR1 is SGHAT and CDR2 is FQNNGV. V shed 1 base, J shed 4 bases, and the junction held 8 bases outside the gene matches. The CDR3 coding sequence is TGTGCCAGCAGCTTAGTATTGGCTAGCGGGGAGTACGAGCAGTACTTC. This codes for CASSLVLASGEYEQYF.

This clonotype counts as medium-sized. The rearrangement uses TRBV11-3 and TRBJ1-3; D is ambiguous. CDR1 SGHNT and CDR2 YENEEA come from the germline V gene. V lost 1 base to trimming and J lost 0 bases, with 10 bases between them. This CDR3 contains 16 residues. Here the CDR3 reads CASSLVRADSGNTIYF. The CDR3 nucleotides read TGTGCCAGCAGCTTAGTAAGGGCTGACTCTGGAAACACCATATATTTT.

By its share, this clonotype is medium-sized (0.01 to 0.1%). The chain couples TRBV2 to TRBJ2-3; D is unresolved. Trimming pared 6 bases from V and 2 bases from J, leaving 12 bases between. The CDR3 covers 14 residues. The germline V gene encodes CDR1 SNHLY and CDR2 FYNNEI. The CDR3 sequence: CASRAGDFTDTQYF. The CDR3 nucleotides are TGTGCCAGCAGGGCAGGAGACTTCACAGATACGCAGTATTTT.

Relative to its sample, this clonotype is medium-sized. The V and J genes are TRBV20-1 and TRBJ2-7, with 8 bases aligning to TRBD1. This CDR3 has 12 residues. V gave up 7 bases and J gave up 4 bases; unmatched junction bases: 6. CDR1 is DFQATT and CDR2 is SNEGSKA in the germline V gene (reference sequence). The CDR3 sequence is CSVTGVSYEQYF. CDR3 DNA: TGCAGTGTGACAGGGGTATCTTACGAGCAGTACTTC.

In its sample, this clonotype is medium-sized. This chain links TRBV5-1 with TRBJ2-3; D is possibly TRBD2 (6 bases). V was pared by 3 bases and J by 2 bases, with 22 bases between. Germline CDR1 and CDR2: SGHRS and YFSETQ. This CDR3 comprises 18 residues. The CDR3 loop reads CASSWTPRVAAITDTQYF. The CDR3 DNA follows: TGCGCCAGCAGCTGGACCCCTAGGGTAGCGGCGATCACAGATACGCAGTATTTT.

This clonotype rates as medium-sized. The CDR3 sequence is CASSESGGGIGEQFF. The CDR3 bases are TGCGCCAGCAGTGAGTCGGGGGGGGGAATCGGAGAGCAGTTCTTC. The chain uses TRBV10-1 and TRBJ2-1; 7 bases align to TRBD2. The CDR3 has 15 amino acids. V was pared by 0 bases and J by 10 bases, with 9 bases of the junction left unmatched. Germline CDR1 is WNHNN and CDR2 is SYGVQD (reference sequence).

The sample holds a few counts of this clonotype. The V gene is TRBV6-1, the J gene TRBJ2-1, with D perhaps matching TRBD2 (6 bases). CDR3 length: 15 amino acids. The V and J ends lost 1 base and 2 bases respectively, with 9 bases between them. Germline lookup yields CDR1 MNHNS and CDR2 SASEGT. CDR3 amino acids: CASSEEPGAYNEQFF. The CDR3 coding sequence is TGTGCCAGCAGTGAAGAACCGGGGGCCTACAATGAGCAGTTCTTC.

To note about this clonotype: A much larger clone differs from this one at a single base, so this may be a read error. Here the CDR3 DNA reads TGCAGTGCTACCGCCCTGGGGACCCTTGAAGCTCTCTTT. It translates to CSATALGTLEALF. V gene TRBV20-1 combines with J gene TRBJ1-1, with TRBD1 as a possible D gene (5 bases). There are 13 residues in the CDR3. Germline values: CDR1 DFQATT, CDR2 SNEGSKA (reference sequence).

This clonotype was seen only a few times. Germline is not matched at one junction end, which may reflect a read error. The chain employs TRBV6-5 and TRBJ1-2, with 7 nucleotides matching TRBD1. Germline-derived CDR1 and CDR2 are MNHEY and SVGAGI. The CDR3 is made up of 14 amino acids. CDR3 bases: TGTGCCTTAGGGGGGCAGAACAGGGGCGCTGGCTACGCCTTC. This encodes CALGGQNRGAGYAF.

This clonotype is medium-sized (0.01 to 0.1%) within its sample. The chain carries TRBV4-1 and TRBJ2-7; D is perhaps TRBD1 (6 bases). Germline assignment: CDR1 MGHRA and CDR2 YSYEKL. The CDR3 length is 16 residues. V dropped 4 bases and J dropped 2 bases, with 18 bases sitting between them. The CDR3 here is CASSRSEGRGAYEQYF. The CDR3 coding sequence is TGCGCCAGCAGCCGGTCAGAGGGCAGGGGAGCCTACGAGCAGTACTTC.

This clonotype is labeled as medium-sized. V and J are TRBV28 and TRBJ1-3; possibly TRBD1 for D (6 bases). The CDR3 has 16 amino acids. V lost 3 bases to trimming and J lost 0 bases, with 12 bases between them. The germline CDR1 and CDR2 sequences are MDHEN and SYDVKM. Here the CDR3 reads CASSLAGTPSGNTIYF. DNA of the CDR3: TGTGCCAGCAGTTTGGCCGGGACACCCTCTGGAAACACCATATATTTT.

The V gene is TRBV20-1, the J gene TRBJ2-1, with 8 bases lining up with TRBD2. J lost 7 bases, V lost 2 bases, and 10 bases had no gene match. The CDR3 runs 15 residues. Germline assignment: CDR1 DFQATT and CDR2 SNEGSKA (reference sequence). This chain's CDR3 is CSARLTGGPGNEQFF. The DNA for the CDR3 is TGCAGTGCTAGATTAACGGGGGGGCCGGGTAATGAGCAGTTCTTC.

This clonotype is termed medium-sized. This chain links TRBV25-1 with TRBJ2-1; D is possibly TRBD2 (6 bases). The V gene's germline CDR1 is MGHDK and CDR2 SYGVNS. The CDR3 consists of 12 residues. The V and J ends lost 5 bases and 9 bases respectively, with 11 bases between them. Here the CDR3 reads CASSPAGTEQFF. In DNA, the CDR3 is TGTGCCAGCAGTCCAGCGGGTACTGAGCAGTTCTTC.

In its sample, this clonotype is large. This chain joins TRBV5-1 and TRBJ2-7; 11 bases match TRBD1. CDR1 SGHRS and CDR2 YFSETQ come from the germline V gene. The CDR3 extends over 16 amino acids. The V and J ends lost 0 bases and 5 bases, in that order; junction bases with no gene match: 7. In DNA form, the CDR3 reads TGCGCCAGCAGCTTGGAAGGGACAGGGGGTTTCGACGAGCAGTACTTC. The encoded protein is CASSLEGTGGFDEQYF.

By sample fraction, this clonotype is medium-sized. The chain employs TRBV20-1 and TRBJ1-5; D gene ambiguous. V gave up 3 bases and J gave up 6 bases, with 18 bases separating them. The germline gives CDR1 DFQATT, CDR2 SNEGSKA (reference sequence). This CDR3 region has 15 residues. DNA for the CDR3: TGCAGTGCTAGTAAAGGCAGGTCATTGGCTCAGCCCCAGCATTTT. Residues: CSASKGRSLAQPQHF.

In the case of this clonotype: This could be a read error, since a much larger clone is one nucleotide away. The J gene is TRBJ1-3, the V gene TRBV28, with D maybe TRBD1 (6 bases). The V gene's germline CDR1 is MDHEN and CDR2 SYDVKM. This CDR3 is 16 amino acids long. DNA of the CDR3: TGTGTCAGCAGTTTGGCCGGGACACCCTCTGGAAACACCATATATTTT. This gives the protein CVSSLAGTPSGNTIYF.

This clonotype qualifies as large. The chain joins TRBV20-1 to TRBJ2-3; weak D call: TRBD2 (5 bases). The CDR3 runs to 16 residues. The V gene lost 5 bases and the J gene lost 1 base, with 19 bases spanning the gap. CDR1 is DFQATT, CDR2 SNEGSKA, per germline (reference sequence). The CDR3 loop is CSAGSGTSGRTDTQYF. The CDR3 DNA sequence: TGCAGTGCTGGAAGTGGAACCAGCGGACGCACAGATACGCAGTATTTT.

This clonotype has only a few counts. This rearrangement joins TRBV6-6 to TRBJ2-1; TRBD2 is a possible D gene (6 bases). This CDR3 contains 15 residues. V was shortened by 2 bases and J by 9 bases, with 17 bases between the two germline ends. CDR1 and CDR2 (germline): MNHNY, SVGAGI (reference sequence). The CDR3 DNA follows: TGTGCCAGCAGTTACGGGAGGTCCGCGGTTGGTGAGCAGTTCTTC. Protein sequence: CASSYGRSAVGEQFF.

This clonotype counts as medium-sized. This chain links TRBV7-8 with TRBJ1-2; tentatively, D is TRBD1 (5 bases). This CDR3 spans 15 amino acids. Trimming cost V 1 base and J 2 bases, with 11 bases left between them. Germline assignment: CDR1 SGHVS and CDR2 FQNEAQ. Here the CDR3 reads CASSLGTGTNYGYTF. The CDR3 DNA follows: TGTGCCAGCAGCTTAGGTACCGGGACCAACTATGGCTACACCTTC.

V gene TRBV18 combines with J gene TRBJ2-1, with D perhaps assigned TRBD1 or TRBD2 (5 bases each). Germline V gene data show CDR1 as KGHSH and CDR2 as LQKENI. Trimming pared 0 bases from V and 0 bases from J, leaving 9 bases between. The CDR3 length is 16 residues. CDR3 DNA: TGTGCCAGCTCACCACCGGCAGGGAGCTCCTACAATGAGCAGTTCTTC. As protein: CASSPPAGSSYNEQFF.

By proportion, this clonotype is medium-sized (0.01 to 0.1%). The rearrangement joins TRBV6-1 to TRBJ1-6; 8 bases line up with TRBD1. This CDR3 is built from 15 residues. Germline V gene data show CDR1 as MNHNS and CDR2 as SASEGT. With V trimmed by 6 bases and J by 5 bases, 6 bases remained unmatched. The CDR3 loop is CASRRTGRDNSPLHF. CDR3 nucleotides: TGTGCCAGCAGAAGGACAGGGAGGGATAATTCACCCCTCCACTTT.

This clonotype turned up a few times. The chain combines TRBV12-3 or TRBV12-4 with TRBJ2-2; the D gene is possibly TRBD1 (6 bases). Trimming stripped 6 bases from V and 4 bases from J, with 15 bases between. The CDR3 length is 15 residues. The CDR3 region has the DNA TGTGCCAGCAGCGATGGGACATACCTCACCGGGGAGCTGTTTTTT. Translated, it gives CASSDGTYLTGELFF.

This clonotype was recorded a few times. The chain links TRBV24-1 to TRBJ2-3; D uncertain. Germline CDR1 reads KGHDR; CDR2 reads SFDVKD. CDR3 length equals 12 residues. V lost 4 bases and J lost 6, with 7 bases in between. The DNA for the CDR3 is TGTGCCACCAGTGACCTGCTGGATACGCAGTATTTT. Its protein is CATSDLLDTQYF.

Within the sample, this clonotype is medium-sized (0.01 to 0.1%). The chain uses TRBV2 and TRBJ1-2; D uncertain. V was clipped by 6 bases and J by 5 bases, with 10 bases between them. CDR1 and CDR2 from the germline V gene are SNHLY and FYNNEI. The CDR3 is 12 residues long. CDR3 amino acids: CASSPNPYGYTF. The CDR3 bases are TGTGCCAGCAGCCCTAATCCGTATGGCTACACCTTC.

The rearrangement links TRBV14 to TRBJ2-6; 8 positions match TRBD1. This CDR3 has 19 amino acids. The V and J ends lost 0 bases and 4 bases, in that order; junction bases with no gene match: 11. Germline CDR1 SGHDN, CDR2 FVKESK. The CDR3 sequence is CASSQDPWTGHTGANVLTF. The CDR3 nucleotides read TGTGCCAGCAGCCAAGACCCATGGACAGGGCACACGGGGGCCAACGTCCTGACTTTC.

This sequence joins TRBV20-1 and TRBJ2-5; 9 bases fit TRBD1. Germline CDR1 reads DFQATT; CDR2 reads SNEGSKA (reference sequence). The CDR3 length is 13 residues. V shed 5 bases and J 5 bases; nucleotides not matched to a gene: 6. CDR3 DNA: TGCAGTGCTCCACAGGGGGCTGGGGAGACCCAGTACTTC. Amino acids: CSAPQGAGETQYF.

Concerning this clonotype: A much larger clone differs by one base, so this may be a read error. The chain couples TRBV5-1 to TRBJ2-1, with 12 bases that match TRBD1. The CDR3 totals 17 residues. V was pared by 3 bases and J by 6 bases, with 10 bases of the junction left unmatched. Germline V gene sequence: CDR1 SGHRS, CDR2 YFSETQ. CDR3 region: CASSSARGQGALNEQFF. The CDR3, as DNA: TGCGCCAGCAGCTCGGCTCGGGGACAGGGGGCTCTCAATGAGCAGTTCTTC.

The table lists this clonotype with a few counts. The chain recombines TRBV5-1 with TRBJ1-2, with 7 bases fitting TRBD1. The CDR3 contains 14 residues. V lost 6 bases to trimming and J lost 5 bases; unmatched junction nucleotides: 10. Germline values: CDR1 SGHRS, CDR2 YFSETQ. The CDR3 region is CASKVTGIDYGYTF. CDR3 sequence (DNA): TGCGCCAGCAAGGTGACAGGGATCGATTATGGCTACACCTTC. Full variable domain (outside the CDR3, taken from reference TRBV5-1 and TRBJ1-2): KAGVTQTPRYLIKTRGQQVTLSCSPISGHRSVSWYQQTPGQGLQFLFEYFSETQRNKGNFPGRFSGRQFSNSRSEMNVSTLELGDSALYLCASKVTGIDYGYTFGSGTRLTVV.

In this sample, this clonotype is medium-sized. The chain recombines TRBV5-5 with TRBJ2-2, with a possible D match to TRBD1 (5 bases). Germline V gene data show CDR1 as SGHKS and CDR2 as YYEKEE (reference sequence). With 1 base removed from V and 6 bases from J, the gap between germline ends came to 10 bases. The CDR3 covers 14 residues. CDR3 nucleotide sequence: TGTGCCAGCAGCTTGATTGGGGCTTCCGGGGAGCTGTTTTTT. Translation gives CASSLIGASGELFF.

By proportion, this clonotype is medium-sized. The chain is built from TRBV5-1 and TRBJ2-1; TRBD2 matches 10 bases. The CDR3 spans 15 residues. Germline V CDR1 and CDR2: SGHRS, YFSETQ. The J segment lost 5 bases and the V segment lost 2 bases, leaving 4 bases of the junction unmatched. The CDR3 nucleotides read TGCGCCAGCAGCTTCCTAGCGGGGGTCGACAATGAGCAGTTCTTC. This codes for CASSFLAGVDNEQFF.